The 29 T cell receptor beta chains below all came from one sample that was sequenced in a study of T cell responses to AZD1222 COVID-19 vaccine. TCRdb keeps only in-frame clones here, not all; method: immunoSEQ multiplex PCR. Of roughly 120,000 clones in the sample, about 90% were seen once. Specimen: peripheral blood, collected on day 0 of AZD1222 vaccination. All receptors derive from an adult in good health.

This chain connects TRBV6-5 to TRBJ1-1, with TRBD1 as a possible D gene (5 bases). CDR3 length: 13 amino acids. Germline V gene data show CDR1 as MNHEY and CDR2 as SVGAGI. V dropped 7 bases and J dropped 3 bases, with 12 bases sitting between them. The CDR3 sequence is CASKTQGYTEAFF. CDR3 DNA sequence: TGTGCCAGCAAAACTCAGGGTTACACTGAAGCTTTCTTT.

This clone was seen just once. The V call is TRBV5-1, the J call TRBJ2-5; maybe TRBD1 (6 bases). V was cut by 8 bases and J by 5 bases, with 19 bases left in between. Germline values: CDR1 SGHRS, CDR2 YFSETQ. The CDR3 covers 14 residues. Here the CDR3 DNA reads TGCGCCAGTACACAGGGTGGTCGTGTGGAGACCCAGTACTTC. Translated, it gives CASTQGGRVETQYF.

The V call is TRBV6-4, the J call TRBJ1-2, with D maybe TRBD1 (5 bases). Germline CDR1 MRHNA, CDR2 SNTAGT. The CDR3 has 16 amino acids. V gave up 10 bases and J gave up 10 bases, with 31 bases separating them. The CDR3 bases are TGTGCCACCAAAGAGACAGTGTTACACCCTCTATGTGACTACACCTTC. Protein: CATKETVLHPLCDYTF.

This clone was counted once. The chain carries TRBV6-5 and TRBJ1-6; D possibly corresponds to TRBD1 (5 bases). Germline values: CDR1 MNHEY, CDR2 SVGAGI. The CDR3 is made up of 14 amino acids. The V end lost 7 bases, the J end lost 9 bases, and 16 bases lay between the germline ends. CDR3 DNA sequence: TGTGCCAGCATCGATGGACAAGCAACTTCACCCCTCCACTTT. Translating it yields CASIDGQATSPLHF.

This chain links TRBV20-1 with TRBJ1-1; perhaps TRBD1 as D (5 bases). CDR1 and CDR2 (germline): DFQATT, SNEGSKA (reference sequence). The CDR3 loop spans 11 amino acids. The CDR3 reads CRGAGGTEAFF. The DNA for the CDR3 is TGCAGAGGAGCGGGGGGGACTGAAGCTTTCTTT.

This rearrangement joins TRBV7-2 to TRBJ2-4; 8 bases match TRBD1. The V gene end was trimmed by 1 base and the J gene end by 9 bases; junction bases not matched to a gene: 11. Germline CDR1 is SGHTA and CDR2 is FQGNSA. The CDR3 spans 16 residues. The CDR3 DNA reads as TGTGCCAGCAGCTTAGGAGGCGGACAGGGCGTGGGCATTCAGTACTTC. Translated: CASSLGGGQGVGIQYF.

V and J are TRBV28 and TRBJ2-7; 7 bases agree with TRBD1. V was clipped by 5 bases and J by 0 bases; unmatched bases: 4. The CDR3 sequence is 14 residues long. The germline V gene encodes CDR1 MDHEN and CDR2 SYDVKM. The CDR3 region is CASSNRGVSYEQYF. The CDR3 nucleotides read TGTGCCAGCAGTAACAGGGGCGTCTCCTACGAGCAGTACTTC. Together with reference TRBV28 and TRBJ2-7, the CDR3 gives the full variable domain: DVKVTQSSRYLVKRTGEKVFLECVQDMDHENMFWYRQDPGLGLRLIYFSYDVKMKEKGDIPEGYSVSREKKERFSLILESASTNQTSMYLCASSNRGVSYEQYFGPGTRLTVT.

V gene TRBV24-1 combines with J gene TRBJ2-6; no clear D. CDR1 is KGHDR, CDR2 SFDVKD, per germline. V was pared by 3 bases and J by 0 bases, with 11 bases between. This CDR3 has 17 residues. CDR3 loop: CATSDRQASSGANVLTF. CDR3 bases: TGTGCCACCAGTGATCGTCAGGCGAGCTCTGGGGCCAACGTCCTGACTTTC.

This chain uses TRBV10-3 with TRBJ2-5; D gene uncertain. Germline V lookup: CDR1 ENHRY, CDR2 SYGVKD. Trimming pared 6 bases from V and 2 bases from J, leaving 7 bases between. The CDR3 contains 12 residues. The CDR3 DNA reads as TGTGCCATCAGCCCCGGACAAGAGACCCAGTACTTC. Amino acid sequence: CAISPGQETQYF.

The chain uses TRBV2 and TRBJ1-4; no clear D gene. In germline, CDR1 is SNHLY, CDR2 FYNNEI. CDR3 length equals 16 residues. The germline V and J ends were trimmed by 3 bases and 8 bases, with 19 bases remaining between them. The CDR3 nucleotides are TGTGCCAGCAGTGATCTACAGACGAATAGGGCGGAAAAACTGTTTTTT. It specifies CASSDLQTNRAEKLFF.

V and J are TRBV29-1 and TRBJ2-3; TRBD1 might be the D (6 bases). This CDR3 contains 12 residues. Trimming removed 2 bases from V and 4 bases from J, with 7 bases in between. Germline-derived CDR1 and CDR2 are SQVTM and ANQGSEA. CDR3 amino acids: CSVEQGSDTQYF. The CDR3 DNA follows: TGCAGCGTTGAACAGGGGTCAGATACGCAGTATTTT.

This clone has a handful of counts. The V and J genes are TRBV10-1 and TRBJ2-1; D might be TRBD1 (6 bases). CDR1 and CDR2 from the germline V gene are WNHNN and SYGVQD (reference sequence). This CDR3 contains 13 residues. Trimming took off 11 bases at V and 5 bases at J, with 16 bases between the two ends. CDR3 amino acids: CADPRDNNNEQFF. The CDR3 bases are TGCGCCGACCCCCGGGACAATAACAATGAGCAGTTCTTC.

This chain uses TRBV3-1 (or the pseudogene TRBV3-2) with TRBJ2-3; D tentatively fits TRBD1 or TRBD2 (6 bases each). Trimming stripped 0 bases from V and 5 bases from J, with 15 bases between. This CDR3 is built from 16 residues. CDR1 is LGHDT and CDR2 is YNNKEL in the germline V gene (reference sequence). CDR3 region: CASSQDLWTAGDTQYF. The CDR3 nucleotides are TGTGCCAGCAGCCAAGATCTATGGACAGCGGGAGATACGCAGTATTTT.

In this sample, this clone turned up once. The V call is TRBV30, the J call TRBJ2-3; 12 bases match TRBD2. Unmatched junction bases numbered 14, after V lost 4 bases and J lost 0 bases. Germline assignment: CDR1 GTSNPN and CDR2 SVGIG (reference sequence). This CDR3 region has 19 residues. CDR3: CAWKWGTLAGGRSTDTQYF. The CDR3 nucleotides are TGTGCCTGGAAGTGGGGGACTCTAGCGGGAGGGCGAAGCACAGATACGCAGTATTTT.

This sequence joins TRBV28 and TRBJ2-2; 11 nucleotides align to TRBD1. The germline gives CDR1 MDHEN, CDR2 SYDVKM. The CDR3 has 20 residues. V dropped 5 bases and J dropped 6; count of bases not matched to a gene: 20. As DNA, the CDR3 is TGTGCCAGCAGTCCCTACCAGGACAGGGGGCTGCTCGCACGGGCCGGGGAGCTGTTTTTT. It is translated as CASSPYQDRGLLARAGELFF.

V and J are TRBV4-2 and TRBJ1-1; no definite D call. This CDR3 is 14 amino acids long. CDR1 is LGHNA, CDR2 YNFKEQ, per germline. Trimming left V 4 bases short and J 5 bases short, with 14 bases between. DNA of the CDR3: TGTGCCAGCAGCCCCCGGACCTCGGGGACTGAAGCTTTCTTT. Translating gives CASSPRTSGTEAFF.

V is TRBV6-5 and J is TRBJ2-7, with unresolved D. Germline CDR1 is MNHEY and CDR2 is SVGAGI. V was shortened by 2 bases and J by 5 bases, with 10 bases between the two germline ends. The CDR3 is 13 amino acids. The CDR3: CASSYDPRDEQYF. The CDR3 coding sequence is TGTGCCAGCAGTTACGACCCCCGGGACGAGCAGTACTTC.

The V call is TRBV5-4, the J call TRBJ2-1; D is ambiguous. The germline V gene encodes CDR1 SGHNT and CDR2 YYREEE (reference sequence). Trimming shortened V by 0 bases and J by 9 bases, and 7 bases separated the two germline ends. The CDR3 has 12 residues. CDR3 in amino acids: CASSLDRLEQFF. For the CDR3, the DNA is TGTGCCAGCAGCTTGGATCGGCTTGAGCAGTTCTTC. The variable domain in full, completed from reference TRBV5-4 and TRBJ2-1, reads ETGVTQSPTHLIKTRGQQVTLRCSSQSGHNTVSWYQQALGQGPQFIFQYYREEENGRGNFPPRFSGLQFPNYSSELNVNALELDDSALYLCASSLDRLEQFFGPGTRLTVL.

As DNA, the CDR3 is TGCGCCAGCAGCGCGGGTGATAGGAATCAGCCCCAGCATTTT. It encodes CASSAGDRNQPQHF. The chain links TRBV5-1 to TRBJ1-5; D not resolved. The V gene's germline CDR1 is SGHRS and CDR2 YFSETQ. V shed 4 bases and J shed 4 bases, with 12 bases lying between them. The CDR3 totals 14 residues.

The chain is built from TRBV29-1 and TRBJ1-2; no definite D call. Germline V gives CDR1 SQVTM, CDR2 ANQGSEA. The CDR3 has 12 amino acids. V was clipped by 6 bases and J by 8 bases, with 16 bases between them. The CDR3 DNA follows: TGCAGCGTGGCAACAGTCGCTAAAGGCTACACCTTC. It specifies CSVATVAKGYTF.

This clone appeared once. The rearrangement joins TRBV18 to TRBJ1-2; 10 nucleotides line up with TRBD1. The CDR3 is made up of 13 amino acids. CDR1 is KGHSH and CDR2 is LQKENI in the germline V gene. V was pared by 4 bases and J by 5 bases, with 1 base of the junction left unmatched. The CDR3 bases are TGTGCCAGCTCACGGGACAGGGGTTATGGCTACACCTTC. This gives the protein CASSRDRGYGYTF.

V is TRBV7-2 and J is TRBJ2-3; 8 bases map to TRBD2. This CDR3 region has 15 residues. Germline CDR1 SGHTA, CDR2 FQGNSA. The V and J ends lost 1 base and 6 bases, in that order; junction bases with no gene match: 6. CDR3 protein: CASSLGAGGGDTQYF. CDR3 nucleotides: TGTGCCAGCAGCTTAGGGGCGGGAGGCGGGGATACGCAGTATTTT.

The J gene is TRBJ2-2, the V gene TRBV4-1; 12 bases fit TRBD2. This CDR3 has 17 amino acids. CDR1 and CDR2 (germline): MGHRA, YSYEKL. Unmatched junction bases numbered 7, after V lost 4 bases and J lost 4 bases. DNA for the CDR3: TGCGCCAGCAGCCTCCGACTAGCGGGAGCGGGCACCGGGGAGCTGTTTTTT. Encoded protein: CASSLRLAGAGTGELFF.

The chain combines TRBV10-2 with TRBJ2-7, with a weak D call TRBD2 (6 bases). Between the trimmed V and J ends, which lost 8 bases and 4 bases, there was a span of 9 bases. CDR3 length: 11 amino acids. Germline V gives CDR1 WSHSY, CDR2 SAAADI. The CDR3 DNA reads as TGCGCCAGCCGTGGAGGGTACGAGCAGTACTTC. Translated: CASRGGYEQYF.

This clone showed up just once. The gene calls are TRBV6-5 and TRBJ2-3; either TRBD1 or TRBD2 may supply D (5 bases each). CDR1 and CDR2 (germline): MNHEY, SVGAGI. This CDR3 contains 15 residues. Trimming shortened V by 0 bases and J by 5 bases, and 12 bases separated the two germline ends. The CDR3 region is CASSYSLVRGDTQYF. The CDR3 DNA reads as TGTGCCAGCAGTTACTCCCTAGTGAGGGGAGATACGCAGTATTTT.

The DNA for the CDR3 is TGTGCCAGCAGCTTAGTATACAGGGAAGGCAGAATAACAGATACGCAGTATTTT. Protein sequence: CASSLVYREGRITDTQYF. The chain recombines TRBV7-9 with TRBJ2-3, with TRBD1 as a possible D gene (6 bases). Trimming took off 1 base at V and 3 bases at J, with 20 bases between the two ends. The CDR3 has 18 residues. Germline CDR1 is SEHNR and CDR2 is FQNEAQ (reference sequence).

The J gene is TRBJ1-1, the V gene TRBV14; possibly TRBD1 for D (6 bases). CDR1 is SGHDN, CDR2 FVKESK, per germline. There are 16 residues in the CDR3. Trimming shortened V by 1 base and J by 4 bases, and 16 bases separated the two germline ends. The DNA of the CDR3 is TGTGCCAGCAGCCAAGCGGGTGTAAGGACAGTCACTGAAGCTTTCTTT. The encoded protein is CASSQAGVRTVTEAFF.

The V and J genes are TRBV5-4 and TRBJ1-6; TRBD1 matches 7 bases. The CDR3 loop spans 16 amino acids. V was pared by 5 bases and J by 4 bases, with 9 bases of the junction left unmatched. The germline gives CDR1 SGHNT, CDR2 YYREEE (reference sequence). The CDR3 region has the DNA TGTGCCAGCAGGATAAACGGGGGACAGTATAATTCACCCCTCCACTTT. As protein: CASRINGGQYNSPLHF.

The chain joins TRBV13 to TRBJ2-7, with D unclear. Trimming took off 5 bases at V and 4 bases at J, with 9 bases between the two ends. Germline loops: CDR1 PRHDT, CDR2 FYEKMQ (reference sequence). The CDR3 extends over 12 amino acids. For the CDR3, the DNA is TGTGCCAGCAGCCTGACATCATACGAGCAGTACTTC. As protein: CASSLTSYEQYF. The full variable domain, completed using reference TRBV13 and TRBJ2-7, is AAGVIQSPRHLIKEKRETATLKCYPIPRHDTVYWYQQGPGQDPQFLISFYEKMQSDKGSIPDRFSAQQFSDYHSELNMSSLELGDSALYFCASSLTSYEQYFGPGTRLTVT.